Listed below are T cell receptor beta chains from one sample, sequenced in a study of CD8+ T cells in alopecia areata. Profiling relied on immunoSEQ multiplex PCR, and the TCRdb table lists in-frame clones only, not all of them. The table has under 130,000 clones, 86% seen once. Source: CD8+ T cells sorted from blood, taken around week 30, from a patient treated with tofacitinib. The receptors derive from a human donor with alopecia areata. Both conserved end residues are part of each CDR3. The D gene is left open where the match is weak. Some rows mark clone size as missing; the rest say once, few, many or name a class of expanded clone.

TGTGCCAGCATAAGCCCTCCCGTTAGCGAGCAGTACTTC,CASISPPVSEQYF,once,TRBJ2-7,13,-,TRBV2
TGTGCCAGCAGTTGGGCTAGCGGGAACTACGAGCAGTACTTC,CASSWASGNYEQYF,-,TRBJ2-7,14,TRBD2,TRBV27
TGTGCCAGCAGGCCCGTAGAGGCCCTTGACATTCAGTACTTC,CASRPVEALDIQYF,-,TRBJ2-4,14,-,TRBV7-9
TGTGCCAGCAGCTGGGACAGCTACGAGCAGTACTTC,CASSWDSYEQYF,few,TRBJ2-7,12,TRBD1,TRBV5-5
TGTGCCAGCAGTGCCTACTACCACAATGAGCAGTTCTTC,CASSAYYHNEQFF,-,TRBJ2-1,13,-,TRBV6-1
TGTGCCAGCAGCTTAGGAGGGGAGGAAGCTTTCTTT,CASSLGGEEAFF,-,TRBJ1-1,12,-,TRBV7-6
TGCAGCGTTGAGGAGGACGGTAGCTCCTACGAGCAGTACTTC,CSVEEDGSSYEQYF,once,TRBJ2-7,14,-,TRBV29-1
TGTGCCAGCAGCCAGACAGGGAATCAGCCCCAGCATTTT,CASSQTGNQPQHF,-,TRBJ1-5,13,TRBD1,TRBV7-9
TGTGCCAGCTCACCGACTAACAGGCCTGGGGCCAACGTCCTGACTTTC,CASSPTNRPGANVLTF,-,TRBJ2-6,16,-,TRBV18
TGTGCCAGCAGCTTACAGGAAGTCCACACAGATACGCAGTATTTT,CASSLQEVHTDTQYF,-,TRBJ2-3,15,-,TRBV7-9
TGTGCCAGTCGGGCCACCAACCAAGAGACCCAGTACTTC,CASRATNQETQYF,-,TRBJ2-5,13,-,TRBV19
TGCGCCAGCAGCCCGGACAGGGAGGTTTTGTCAGATACGCAGTATTTT,CASSPDREVLSDTQYF,-,TRBJ2-3,16,TRBD1,TRBV5-1
TGCGCCAGCAGCCAAGTTATGCGCTCCTACAATGAGCAGTTCTTC,CASSQVMRSYNEQFF,-,TRBJ2-1,15,-,TRBV4-1
TGCGCCAGCAGCTTGGCAGCGGGACCATCCTACGAGCAGTACTTC,CASSLAAGPSYEQYF,-,TRBJ2-7,15,TRBD2,TRBV5-1
TGTGCCAGCAGTTTATCACGCGTCCCTATGGGAGGAACCAACGTCCTGACTTTC,CASSLSRVPMGGTNVLTF,-,TRBJ2-6,18,-,TRBV27
TGTGCCAGCACTTACACCGGGGAGCTGTTTTTT,CASTYTGELFF,once,TRBJ2-2,11,-,TRBV7-9
TGTGCCAGCAGCTTGTACAACAGGGCCACAGATACGCAGTATTTT,CASSLYNRATDTQYF,-,TRBJ2-3,15,-,TRBV5-6
TGCAGCGTTGGGACCGCCAGGCGAAACACCGGGGAGCTGTTTTTT,CSVGTARRNTGELFF,-,TRBJ2-2,15,-,TRBV29-1
TGTGCCAGTAGTATAGGTCTAGCGGCCTTAAATGAGCAGTTCTTC,CASSIGLAALNEQFF,-,TRBJ2-1,15,TRBD2,TRBV19
TGTGCCAGCAGTGATGAGGTACAGGGGGCGAATCGGTACGAGCAGTACTTC,CASSDEVQGANRYEQYF,-,TRBJ2-7,17,TRBD1,TRBV2
TGTGCCAGCAGTGACGGGGGGGCTAGCGGGCCCTACAATGAGCAGTTCTTC,CASSDGGASGPYNEQFF,-,TRBJ2-1,17,TRBD2,TRBV2
TGTGCCAGTAGTATTAGTGCAACACAGAGTTACTACGAGCAGTACTTC,CASSISATQSYYEQYF,-,TRBJ2-7,16,-,TRBV19
TGTGCCAGCAGCGAAGATCGCCGCACAGATACGCAGTATTTT,CASSEDRRTDTQYF,-,TRBJ2-3,14,-,TRBV9
TGTGCCAGCAGTAGCGGGAGGACCGCCCCCGGGGAGCTGTTTTTT,CASSSGRTAPGELFF,few,TRBJ2-2,15,TRBD2,TRBV2
TGTGCCAGCAGTCGACGAGCGGTTAGCTCCTACAATGAGCAGTTCTTC,CASSRRAVSSYNEQFF,-,TRBJ2-1,16,-,TRBV2
TGTGCCAGCAGCTCTACAGGGTCGGGTTACGATGAGCAGTTCTTC,CASSSTGSGYDEQFF,-,TRBJ2-1,15,-,TRBV11-2
TGTGCCAGCAGGGATCACAGGGGTAACTATGGCTACACCTTC,CASRDHRGNYGYTF,once,TRBJ1-2,14,TRBD1,TRBV25-1
TGTGCCATCAGTAGCTCCTACGAGCAGTACTTC,CAISSSYEQYF,-,TRBJ2-7,11,-,TRBV10-3
TGTGCTAGTGGTTTGGTAGGATTCGGGGGAGGTGGAACTAAGGTCGGATATAATGAAAAACTGTTTTTT,CASGLVGFGGGGTKVGYNEKLFF,-,TRBJ1-4,23,-,TRBV12-5
TGTGCCAGCATCGAGATAGCGGACCCAGATACGCAGTATTTT,CASIEIADPDTQYF,once,TRBJ2-3,14,-,TRBV27
TGTGCCAGCAGTGAGACTGTAAACTATAGCTACACCTTC,CASSETVNYSYTF,-,TRBJ1-2,13,-,TRBV25-1
TGCAGCGTTGAATTACGGGGACAGGGGAATACCGGGGAGCTGTTTTTT,CSVELRGQGNTGELFF,-,TRBJ2-2,16,TRBD1,TRBV29-1
TGTGCCAGTAGTATACTAGCGGACCCAACCTACGAGCAGTACTTC,CASSILADPTYEQYF,-,TRBJ2-7,15,TRBD2,TRBV19
TGTGCCAGCAGCTTAGGGAGAGGGATGGGCACAGATACGCAGTATTTT,CASSLGRGMGTDTQYF,-,TRBJ2-3,16,-,TRBV7-8
TGTGCCAGCACCGCGGGCCTCTACTCTGGAAACACCATATATTTT,CASTAGLYSGNTIYF,-,TRBJ1-3,15,-,TRBV6-5
TGTGCCTGGAGTCCAAGGGGGAGCTCCTACAATGAGCAGTTCTTC,CAWSPRGSSYNEQFF,-,TRBJ2-1,15,-,TRBV30
TGTGCCAGCAGCCAATCTTTTGAGCAGTTCTTC,CASSQSFEQFF,-,TRBJ2-1,11,-,TRBV14
TGCGCCAGCAGTCAGACAGGTGACAATCAGCCCCAGCATTTT,CASSQTGDNQPQHF,-,TRBJ1-5,14,-,TRBV4-1
TGTGCCAGCAGCTTAAAAACCCTAAGCCTACAATATGAGCAGTTCTTC,CASSLKTLSLQYEQFF,-,TRBJ2-1,16,-,TRBV7-9
TGTGCCAGCAGTGCGGACTACAGGGATACCGGGGAGCTGTTTTTT,CASSADYRDTGELFF,once,TRBJ2-2,15,-,TRBV6-5
TGTGCCAGCAGACCGTTGGTTGATGAGCAGTTCTTC,CASRPLVDEQFF,-,TRBJ2-1,12,-,TRBV7-9
TGTGCCAGCTCACCAGATTTCGGACAGGGAAATCACGAGCAGTACTTC,CASSPDFGQGNHEQYF,few,TRBJ2-7,16,TRBD1,TRBV18
TGTGCCAGCAGTGCATCTACAGGGGATTCCTCCTACGAGCAGTACTTC,CASSASTGDSSYEQYF,-,TRBJ2-7,16,TRBD1,TRBV27
TGTGCCAGCAGCCGGACCGAGACGGCCGGAGTACACAATGAGCAGTTCTTC,CASSRTETAGVHNEQFF,once,TRBJ2-1,17,-,TRBV4-2
TGTGCCAGTAGTATAAGTCAGGGATCCTACAATGAGCAGTTCTTC,CASSISQGSYNEQFF,-,TRBJ2-1,15,-,TRBV19
TGTGCCAGCAGCTTAGTCGCCGGGACAGAAAATGAAAAACTGTTTTTT,CASSLVAGTENEKLFF,once,TRBJ1-4,16,TRBD1,TRBV7-9
TGTGCCAGCAGCCCCCCTACTCGCACCGAGCAGTTCTTC,CASSPPTRTEQFF,-,TRBJ2-1,13,-,TRBV6-6